This paragraph covers one T cell receptor beta chain sequence. The source of the sample is a study of PD-L1 blockade in urothelial cancer. The CDR3 runs to 17 residues. Germline V lookup: CDR1 SGHRS, CDR2 YFSETQ. Trimming took 2 bases from V and 4 from J; bases not matched to a gene: 10. Assay used: immunoSEQ multiplex PCR; TCRdb lists only in-frame clones, some missing. This table holds more than 35,000 clones, roughly 78% found once. The chain is built from TRBV5-1 and TRBJ2-2; TRBD2 aligns across 8 bases. The input for sequencing was PBMCs, taken around atezolizumab (anti-PD-L1) treatment. The sequence derives from a man aged 65 to 79 with urothelial cancer. The CDR3 loop is CASSFSSGGDSTGELFF. As DNA, the CDR3 is TGCGCCAGCAGCTTCTCGAGCGGGGGCGACTCCACCGGGGAGCTGTTTTTT.